This TCR beta chain was observed in a study of OX40 agonist ivuxolimab in advanced cancers. Looking at the study overall: A male proportion of 82.7% was recorded, with mean age around 62 years and range roughly 23 to 90.

Method: immunoSEQ multiplex PCR; TCRdb's copy keeps in-frame clones and lacks some. The table lists some 100,000 clones, about 90% of them singletons, with roughly 0.84% in the top ten. The J segment lost 1 base and the V segment lost 11 bases, leaving 8 bases of the junction unmatched. CDR1 is MNHNS, CDR2 SASEGT, per germline. This CDR3 has 14 residues. The sequencing used CD4+ or CD8+ T cells sorted from blood, collected in a trial of the OX40 agonist ivuxolimab. This chain connects TRBV6-1 to TRBJ2-1, with TRBD1 matching over 7 bases. This sequence was found in an adult with an advanced solid tumor such as melanoma, head and neck, liver or kidney cancer. CDR3 bases: TGTGCCGGGGACCCGGGACAGTCCTACAATGAGCAGTTCTTC. Encoded protein: CAGDPGQSYNEQFF.